This T cell receptor beta chain was obtained from a study of T-cell memory formation after mild COVID-19. Across the whole study: TCR clusters mostly belonged to single donors. Overall study results and limits: A subset of responding clones appeared in pre-infection memory, suggesting cross-reactive memory joined. Clones that shrank (day 15 to 85) were balanced CD4/CD8, whereas later expanders leaned CD4+. Second-wave clones that peaked on day 37 lacked confirmed SARS-CoV-2 specificity.

TCRdb re-called the 5' RACE reads through MiXCR, storing one row per CDR3 protein. Of about 110,000 distinct CDR3 sequences detected, 13% to 15% appear once; the ten largest clones hold 30% to 45%. This clonotype showed up many times. The antigen is undetermined. V was clipped by 4 bases and J by 9 bases; unmatched bases: 6. This CDR3 comprises 13 residues. CDR1 is MDHEN, CDR2 SYDVKM, per germline. The source of this sequence is a man aged 18 to 29 who had mild COVID-19 (a few samples of this study predate the infection). Cell type and time point are not known. V usage is TRBV28 and J usage is TRBJ2-1; TRBD1 matches at 7 bases. The sequencing input was PBMCs or a T cell subset sorted from them (not recorded which). The CDR3 is CASSSPQGREQFF. In DNA form, the CDR3 reads TGTGCCAGCAGTTCCCCACAGGGGCGTGAGCAGTTCTTC.